The source of this TCR beta chain is a study of T cell repertoires in cytomegalovirus infection (dated by TCRdb to about 2019). Describing the broader study: Donor HLA type was relevant to the analysis, because carriage of CMV infection together with the matching HLA type was indicated by public TCR beta signatures. Summary of the overall study and its limitations: In the ex vivo response, HLA-C-restricted CMV-specific TCR beta clonotypes were dominant, and in two of eight donors the single most frequent clonotype came from this HLA-C-restricted group. Cumulative frequency of public TCR beta family members discriminated carriers of CMV infection plus the relevant HLA type in this cohort and an independent roughly 340-donor cohort.

The CDR3 numbers 15 residues from cysteine through phenylalanine. Kept here is only the CDR3 DNA, which spans 45 bases and is read in frame from base 1. The germline ends are 14 bases apart after V is trimmed by 4 bases and J by 2 bases. In the germline V gene, CDR1 corresponds to MGHRA and CDR2 to YSYEKL. Comment on this clonotype: The antigen it binds to is not known. A much larger clone differs by one base, so this may be a read error.

Sequencing relied on an Illumina HiSeq 1500. TCRdb reprocessing: public reads trimmed at Q25 with fastp, clones called with MiXCR, in-frame beta chains kept. Entries are consolidated by CDR3 protein sequence, retaining the most common genes and DNA. For this sample there are fewer than 550,000 distinct CDR3 sequences; about 15% appear just once. Together, the top ten hold around 25% of the sample. This TCR was sampled from a human donor in good health (CMV status not recorded). Some clones in this sample may be carry-over from other donors' samples. The specimen was CD8+ T cells from PBMCs. The rearrangement combines TRBV4-1 with TRBJ1-1; TRBD1 is a weak D gene call, 6 bases matching. The nucleotides are TGCGCCAGCAGCCGAGAGCAGGGGCCAAACACTGAAGCTTTCTTT. Its amino acids are CASSREQGPNTEAFF.